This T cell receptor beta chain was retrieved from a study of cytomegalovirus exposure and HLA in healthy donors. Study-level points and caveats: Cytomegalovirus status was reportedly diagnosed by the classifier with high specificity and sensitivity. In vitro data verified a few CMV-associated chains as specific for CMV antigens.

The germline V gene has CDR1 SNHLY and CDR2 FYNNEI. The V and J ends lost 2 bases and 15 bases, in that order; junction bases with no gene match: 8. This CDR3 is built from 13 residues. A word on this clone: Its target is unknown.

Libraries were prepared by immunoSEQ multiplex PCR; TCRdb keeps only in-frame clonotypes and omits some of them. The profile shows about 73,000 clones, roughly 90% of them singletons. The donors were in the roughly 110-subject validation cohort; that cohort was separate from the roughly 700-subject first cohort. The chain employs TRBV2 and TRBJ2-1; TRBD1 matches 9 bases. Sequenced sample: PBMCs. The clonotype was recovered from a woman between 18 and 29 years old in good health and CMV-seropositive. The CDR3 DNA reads TGTGCCAGCAGTGAAAGGGACAGGGACAGCACGTTCTTC. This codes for CASSERDRDSTFF.